The 24 T cell receptor beta chains listed next were all sequenced from one sample in a study of human T cells and chemical hapten exposure. One entry per CDR3 protein results from TCRdb running MiXCR on the RACE reads. The table records around 69,000 distinct CDR3 sequences, 8.5% of them present only once. The time point here: patch test 2, 6 weeks after DPC sensitization. Specified treatment: therapeutic diphenylcyclopropenone sensitization with weekly scalp DPC. The material sequenced was whole blood, taken in connection with sensitization to the hapten diphenylcyclopropenone (DPC). These receptor sequences come from a woman aged 50 to 65 with alopecia areata. Some clones in this sample may be carry-over from other donors' samples.

This clonotype was seen more than once but under ten times. Here the CDR3 reads CASSYPMSDEQFF. CDR3 bases: TGTGCCAGCAGTTACCCCATGAGCGATGAGCAGTTCTTC. V is TRBV6-5 and J is TRBJ2-1; no firm D call. There are 13 residues in the CDR3. The V end lost 2 bases, the J end lost 8 bases, and 10 bases lay between the germline ends. The germline V gene encodes CDR1 MNHEY and CDR2 SVGAGI.

The chain joins TRBV28 to TRBJ2-3, with 12 bases matching TRBD2. Germline V CDR1 and CDR2: MDHEN, SYDVKM. The CDR3 totals 15 residues. J gave up 3 bases and V 5 bases, and 3 bases lay outside the gene matches. CDR3 sequence reads: CASSLLAGGTDTQYF. The CDR3 bases are TGTGCCAGCAGTCTACTAGCGGGGGGTACAGATACGCAGTATTTT.

This clonotype was seen only a few times. This chain links TRBV6-5 with TRBJ2-7, with a possible D match to TRBD2 (6 bases). The V end lost 6 bases, the J end lost 2 bases, and 11 bases lay between the germline ends. This CDR3 is 13 amino acids long. Per germline, CDR1 MNHEY and CDR2 SVGAGI. Here the CDR3 reads CASSRPGAYEQYF. CDR3 nucleotides: TGTGCCAGCAGCCGCCCGGGGGCCTACGAGCAGTACTTC.

This clonotype was observed a handful of times. The chain couples TRBV29-1 to TRBJ1-1, with D unresolved. The CDR3 runs 13 residues. Trimming took off 4 bases at V and 2 bases at J, with 11 bases between the two ends. Germline V gene data show CDR1 as SQVTM and CDR2 as ANQGSEA. The chain's CDR3 is CSVAGGDNTEAFF. CDR3 DNA: TGCAGCGTTGCGGGTGGAGATAACACTGAAGCTTTCTTT.

This clonotype was seen more than once but under ten times. The chain couples TRBV6-5 to TRBJ2-7; 8 nucleotides agree with TRBD1. The CDR3 is made up of 15 amino acids. CDR1 and CDR2 from the germline V gene are MNHEY and SVGAGI. Germline trimming cut 5 bases from V and 3 bases from J; bases unmatched to any gene: 9. The CDR3 loop is CASSEGQAIDYEQYF. The DNA of the CDR3 is TGTGCCAGCAGTGAGGGACAGGCGATCGACTACGAGCAGTACTTC.

This clonotype was seen at least ten times. This chain links TRBV27 with TRBJ1-5; D unclear. The CDR3 extends over 13 amino acids. The germline V and J ends were trimmed by 3 bases and 7 bases, with 10 bases remaining between them. The germline V gene has CDR1 MNHEY and CDR2 SMNVEV (reference sequence). The CDR3, as DNA: TGTGCCAGCAGTTTCCTTCCAAGACAGCCCCAGCATTTT. Protein: CASSFLPRQPQHF.

The V and J genes are TRBV20-1 and TRBJ2-3; 10 nucleotides align to TRBD2. The CDR3 covers 15 residues. Germline CDR1 DFQATT, CDR2 SNEGSKA (reference sequence). J gave up 1 base and V 5 bases, and 6 bases lay outside the gene matches. The CDR3 loop is CSAGLAVPGTDTQYF. The CDR3, as DNA: TGCAGTGCTGGACTAGCGGTCCCGGGCACAGATACGCAGTATTTT.

The table lists this clonotype with many counts. The V call is TRBV28, the J call TRBJ2-4, with 14 bases fitting TRBD2. Germline V gene sequence: CDR1 MDHEN, CDR2 SYDVKM. The V gene end was trimmed by 7 bases and the J gene end by 5 bases; junction bases not matched to a gene: 4. CDR3 length: 15 residues. The CDR3 region is CASTLGLAGENIQYF. CDR3 nucleotides: TGTGCCAGCACACTGGGACTAGCGGGAGAAAACATTCAGTACTTC.

Many counts were recorded for this clonotype. The chain is built from TRBV20-1 and TRBJ2-5; D remains ambiguous. The V gene lost 0 bases and the J gene lost 5 bases, with 10 bases spanning the gap. CDR1 and CDR2 (germline): DFQATT, SNEGSKA (reference sequence). The CDR3 extends over 13 amino acids. The CDR3 DNA sequence: TGCAGTGCTAGAGATAACTTTGGGGAGACCCAGTACTTC. Its protein is CSARDNFGETQYF.

The CDR3 loop reads CATSGVAGDVGELFF. DNA for the CDR3: TGTGCCACCTCAGGAGTAGCGGGAGACGTCGGGGAGCTGTTTTTT. The chain links TRBV19 to TRBJ2-2; 9 nucleotides align to TRBD2. After removal of 10 bases from V and 7 bases from J, the junction contained 13 bases not matched to a gene. CDR1 and CDR2 (germline): LNHDA, SQIVND (reference sequence). The CDR3 runs to 15 residues.

Of note for this clonotype: A read error is likely, as this CDR3 ends without the conserved phenylalanine or tryptophan. V is TRBV27 and J is TRBJ1-1; TRBD1 aligns across 9 bases. Germline V lookup: CDR1 MNHEY, CDR2 SMNVEV (reference sequence). The CDR3 consists of 14 residues. With V trimmed by 6 bases and J by 3 bases, 5 bases remained unmatched. CDR3 protein: CASRLGQGDTEAFS. CDR3 coding DNA: TGTGCCAGCAGATTGGGACAGGGTGACACTGAAGCTTTCTCT.

This rearrangement joins TRBV25-1 to TRBJ1-1; 8 bases fit TRBD1. The CDR3 sequence is 14 residues long. The ends lost 7 bases at V and 4 bases at J; junction bases unmatched: 8. CDR1 MGHDK and CDR2 SYGVNS come from the germline V gene. CDR3 DNA sequence: TGTGCCAGCATCGGACAGGGTTACGGCACTGAAGCTTTCTTT. It codes for CASIGQGYGTEAFF.

A few counts support this clonotype. The gene calls are TRBV27 and TRBJ1-5, with D possibly being TRBD1 (6 bases). In germline, CDR1 is MNHEY, CDR2 SMNVEV (reference sequence). The V end lost 3 bases, the J end lost 6 bases, and 12 bases lay between the germline ends. The CDR3 covers 14 residues. CDR3 in amino acids: CASSLGGGSQPQHF. The CDR3, as DNA: TGTGCCAGCAGTTTGGGGGGCGGGAGTCAGCCCCAGCATTTT.

This clonotype was picked up many times. This sequence joins TRBV4-1 and TRBJ1-5; a weak D match, TRBD1 (6 bases). Trimming took 1 base from V and 3 from J, leaving 13 bases between them. Germline V gene sequence: CDR1 MGHRA, CDR2 YSYEKL. The CDR3 totals 16 residues. CDR3 sequence reads: CASSQGVGGYNQPQHF. CDR3 nucleotide sequence: TGCGCCAGCAGCCAAGGTGTCGGGGGCTACAATCAGCCCCAGCATTTT.

The chain carries TRBV12-5 and TRBJ2-3; no clear D. Germline assignment: CDR1 LGHNT and CDR2 FRNRAP. V was cut by 0 bases and J by 4 bases, with 14 bases left in between. This CDR3 is 16 amino acids long. CDR3: CASGLVPGVGPDTQYF. The CDR3 DNA reads as TGTGCTAGTGGTTTGGTACCTGGAGTGGGCCCAGATACGCAGTATTTT.

This clonotype was observed many times. V usage is TRBV30 and J usage is TRBJ2-1; D uncertain. CDR1 and CDR2 (germline): GTSNPN, SVGIG (reference sequence). V lost 2 bases and J lost 8, with 13 bases in between. The CDR3 sequence is 13 residues long. CDR3 protein: CAWSLTPWDEQFF. CDR3 nucleotides: TGTGCCTGGAGTTTGACCCCTTGGGATGAGCAGTTCTTC.

The sample holds a few counts of this clonotype. The CDR3 loop reads CSVGDRASTDTQYF. The CDR3 nucleotides are TGCAGCGTGGGGGACAGGGCTAGCACAGATACGCAGTATTTT. The chain has TRBV29-1 and TRBJ2-3, with TRBD1 matching 9 bases. The CDR3 consists of 14 residues. Germline CDR1 is SQVTM and CDR2 is ANQGSEA. J gave up 0 bases and V 6 bases, and 4 bases lay outside the gene matches.

This clonotype showed up many times. The chain employs TRBV7-2 and TRBJ2-3; 8 bases are a match to TRBD2. This CDR3 has 16 residues. CDR1 SGHTA and CDR2 FQGNSA come from the germline V gene. V trimming: 3 bases; J trimming: 2 bases; junction bases outside the gene matches: 7. CDR3 coding DNA: TGTGCCAGCAGCTTCCGGAGCGGGGGCTTCACAGATACGCAGTATTTT. It specifies CASSFRSGGFTDTQYF.

At least ten counts were recorded for this clonotype. The junction departs from germline at one end; a sequencing error may be responsible. The chain recombines TRBV5-1 with TRBJ2-1; D unclear. The germline V gene encodes CDR1 SGHRS and CDR2 YFSETQ. The CDR3 contains 14 residues. The CDR3, as DNA: TGCGCCAGCAGTTTGGGGATAGTCCCCAATGAGCAGTTCTTC. This codes for CASSLGIVPNEQFF.

This clonotype was recorded at least ten times. The rearrangement joins TRBV20-1 to TRBJ1-5; D perhaps matches TRBD1 (6 bases). Germline CDR1 is DFQATT and CDR2 is SNEGSKA (reference sequence). CDR3 length: 13 amino acids. V lost 3 bases to trimming and J lost 9 bases, with 15 bases between them. The CDR3 spells CSASVGTLGPQHF. The CDR3 nucleotides are TGCAGTGCTAGTGTAGGGACACTAGGGCCCCAGCATTTT.

The CDR3 DNA reads TGTGCCAGCAGCGTTGCAGGGACCCAGTACTTC. Translating it yields CASSVAGTQYF. The V gene is TRBV12-3 or TRBV12-4, the J gene TRBJ2-5; D unresolved. The CDR3 runs to 11 residues. Between the trimmed V and J ends, which lost 6 bases and 7 bases, there was a span of 9 bases.

The chain links TRBV20-1 to TRBJ2-1, with TRBD2 matching 11 bases. CDR1 and CDR2 (germline): DFQATT, SNEGSKA (reference sequence). The trim removed 1 base at V and 7 bases at J, leaving 3 bases unmatched. The CDR3 consists of 14 residues. CDR3 nucleotides: TGCAGTGCTAGAGTAGCGGGAGGGCGGAATGAGCAGTTCTTC. Protein: CSARVAGGRNEQFF.

This clonotype has only a few counts. V usage is TRBV14 and J usage is TRBJ1-2; TRBD1 matches 12 bases. The germline V gene encodes CDR1 SGHDN and CDR2 FVKESK. The CDR3 runs to 16 residues. The J segment lost 4 bases and the V segment lost 4 bases, leaving 7 bases of the junction unmatched. The CDR3 spells CASSPGTGGGSYGYTF. CDR3 nucleotides: TGTGCCAGCAGCCCCGGGACAGGGGGCGGAAGCTATGGCTACACCTTC.

This clonotype was counted between two and nine times. The junction departs from the called germline gene at one end, perhaps through a read error. This chain uses TRBV3-1 with TRBJ2-4, with D possibly matching TRBD1 (5 bases). The CDR3 is 11 amino acids. The germline V gene has CDR1 LGHDT and CDR2 YNNKEL (reference sequence). CDR3 sequence reads: CASSQDFSRVF. DNA for the CDR3: TGTGCCAGCAGCCAAGATTTCTCCAGGGTCTTC.